A selection of T cell receptor beta chains follows, all from one sample in a study of blood T cell repertoires in COVID-19. The table came from immunoSEQ multiplex PCR; TCRdb's copy has only in-frame clones and leaves some out. This sample has 85,000 to 90,000 clones, with approximately 86% found just once. The sequenced sample consisted of peripheral blood. The receptors were sampled from a man of 80 years or more with active or convalescent COVID-19. CDR3s include the opening cysteine and the closing phenylalanine or tryptophan. A D gene is named only where the DNA matches it firmly. Some rows have no size entry. The others give once, few or many, or a class for an expanded clone.

>TRBV27|-|TRBJ2-7|-
TGTGCCAGCAAGCGGTCGGGGGGCTTCAACGAGCAGTACTTC
CASKRSGGFNEQYF
>TRBV18|TRBD1|TRBJ2-1|-
TGTGCCAGCTCACAACTTGGACAGGGCGCATTAAATGAGCAGTTCTTC
CASSQLGQGALNEQFF
>TRBV29-1|TRBD2|TRBJ2-1|-
TGCAGCGCCTTAGCGGGAGGGAGGCATGAGCAGTTCTTC
CSALAGGRHEQFF
>TRBV13|TRBD2|TRBJ2-3|-
TGTGCCAGCAGCTCCCGGCGTGCGCGGGGGGGGCTGTATTTT
CASSSRRARGGLYF
>TRBV7-9|-|TRBJ2-7|-
TGTGCCAGCAGGGTGGGCACATCCTACGAGCAGTACTTC
CASRVGTSYEQYF
>TRBV7-2|TRBD1|TRBJ1-2|-
TGTGCCAGCAGCTCCTACGACAGGGGCCATGGCTACACCTTC
CASSSYDRGHGYTF
>TRBV30|-|TRBJ1-3|-
TGTGCCTGGAGTCGTTACTTCTCTGGAAACACCATATATTTT
CAWSRYFSGNTIYF
>TRBV7-2|TRBD1|TRBJ1-1|-
TGTGCCAGCAGCTTAGAACGACAGGGCGAAGCTTTCTTT
CASSLERQGEAFF
>TRBV19|TRBD1|TRBJ1-5|-
TGTGCCAGTAGCATGGACAGGACAAGCAATCAGCCCCAGCATTTT
CASSMDRTSNQPQHF
>TRBV7-2|-|TRBJ2-5|-
TGTGCCAGCAGCGCAGACAGGCAAGAGACCCAGTACTTC
CASSADRQETQYF
>TRBV19|TRBD2|TRBJ2-1|-
TGTGCCAGTAGTATCTGGGCTAGCGGGCACAATGAGCAGTTCTTC
CASSIWASGHNEQFF
>TRBV7-2|-|TRBJ2-7|-
TGTGCCAGCAGCTTAGCCTGGCCCATAACCTACGAGCAGTACTTC
CASSLAWPITYEQYF
>TRBV30|-|TRBJ1-1|-
TGTGCCTGGAGTGAGACATTGGGACACTTCGGAGCTTTCTTT
CAWSETLGHFGAFF
>TRBV5-4|-|TRBJ2-7|-
TGTGCCAGCAGCTTCGAAACGGGAGCATACGAGCAGTACTTC
CASSFETGAYEQYF
>TRBV7-9|-|TRBJ2-2|-
TGTGCCGTCGTAGCTTTGGATGACACCGGGGAGCTGTTTTTT
CAVVALDDTGELFF
>TRBV2|-|TRBJ2-1|few
TGTGCCAGCAGTGGACTATCCAATGAGCAGTTCTTC
CASSGLSNEQFF
>TRBV12-3/TRBV12-4|-|TRBJ1-2|once
TGTGCCAGCAGTTTCCGGAGCGGCTACACCTTC
CASSFRSGYTF
>TRBV2|-|TRBJ1-5|once
TGTGCCAGCAGTGTCAGGGGTCTTGGCAATCAGCCCCAGCATTTT
CASSVRGLGNQPQHF
>TRBV6-5|-|TRBJ1-1|-
TGTGCCAGCAGTTTCTTCGGGGGTTCTGAAGCTTTCTTT
CASSFFGGSEAFF
>TRBV3-1/TRBV3-2|-|TRBJ1-1|-
TGTGCCAGCAGCCAGGCGGACACCACTGAAGCTTTCTTT
CASSQADTTEAFF
>TRBV29-1|-|TRBJ2-7|-
TGCAGCGTTGAAGGGACAAGCATCTACGAGCAGTACTTC
CSVEGTSIYEQYF
>TRBV7-2|-|TRBJ2-3|-
TGTGCCAGCAGCCCCGGGCTTAGCGGACGCACAGATACGCAGTATTTT
CASSPGLSGRTDTQYF
>TRBV18|-|TRBJ1-6|once
TGTGCCAGCTCCTCAGGGCGCACCTATAATTCACCCCTCCACTTT
CASSSGRTYNSPLHF
>TRBV2|-|TRBJ1-5|-
TGTGCCAGCAGTGAAGTAGGGCTAGGGGATAAGCCCCAGCATTTT
CASSEVGLGDKPQHF
>TRBV5-4|-|TRBJ1-2|-
TGTGCCAGCAGCTTGTCAGGGGACTATGGCTACACCTTC
CASSLSGDYGYTF
>TRBV3-1/TRBV3-2|-|TRBJ1-1|-
TGTGCCAGCAGCCAAACAGGGCTGAACACTGAAGCTTTCTTT
CASSQTGLNTEAFF
>TRBV10-3|-|TRBJ2-7|-
TGTGCCATCAGTGAGAGGTCTGGGGCGTACGAGCAGTACTTC
CAISERSGAYEQYF
>TRBV12-3/TRBV12-4|-|TRBJ1-2|-
TGTGCCAGCAGTTTACGGAGCTATGGCTACACCTTC
CASSLRSYGYTF
>TRBV7-9|TRBD1|TRBJ1-3|-
TGTGCCAGCAGCGAGGGGGCGGGAAACACCATATATTTT
CASSEGAGNTIYF
>TRBV11-2|TRBD1|TRBJ2-5|-
TGTGCCAGCAGACATAGGGACAGCCAAGAGACCCAGTACTTC
CASRHRDSQETQYF
>TRBV7-8|TRBD2|TRBJ2-7|once
TGTGCCAGCAGCTTAGAGGCTAGCGGGACCTACGAGCAGTACTTC
CASSLEASGTYEQYF
>TRBV10-2|-|TRBJ1-4|-
TGCGCCAGCAGTGGCCGTGGGGGAGGGGAAGAAAAACTGTTTTTT
CASSGRGGGEEKLFF
>TRBV7-9|-|TRBJ1-1|-
TGTGCCAGCAGCCCTCTGAACACTGAAGCTTTCTTT
CASSPLNTEAFF
>TRBV29-1|-|TRBJ1-2|-
TGCAGCGTTGCACAGACTAACTATGGCTACACCTTC
CSVAQTNYGYTF
>TRBV29-1|-|TRBJ2-1|few
TGCAGCGGAAGGGGGGGCAATCGAATGCAGTTCTTC
CSGRGGNRMQFF
>TRBV3-1/TRBV3-2|-|TRBJ2-7|-
TGTGCCAGCAGCCGAGCCCCACCGGGAGTGACCGACGAGCAGTACTTC
CASSRAPPGVTDEQYF
>TRBV5-1|TRBD2|TRBJ2-1|-
TGCGCCAGCAGATTTGGAGCGGGAGGTAACTATGAGCAGTTCTTC
CASRFGAGGNYEQFF
>TRBV7-2|-|TRBJ2-7|once
TGTGCCAGCAGCTTAGAGCTAGGCGAGCAGTACTTC
CASSLELGEQYF
>TRBV28|TRBD2|TRBJ2-3|once
TGTGCCAGCAGTGCCCCTGCGGGGGTCGGTACGCAGTATTTT
CASSAPAGVGTQYF
>TRBV7-2|-|TRBJ1-2|-
TGTGCCAGCAGCACTTCCGGGGGGGGCGTGTATGGCTACACCTTC
CASSTSGGGVYGYTF
>TRBV11-2|-|TRBJ2-1|-
TGTGCCAGCAGCTTAGTCGGAGACAATGAGCAGTTCTTC
CASSLVGDNEQFF
>TRBV20-1|TRBD2|TRBJ2-1|-
TGCAGTGCTAGTGGGGACGGCGGGGGGAAGTACAATGAGCAGTTCTTC
CSASGDGGGKYNEQFF
>TRBV12-3/TRBV12-4|-|TRBJ2-7|-
TGTGCCAGCAGTTTAATGGGGGGCGAGCAGTACTTC
CASSLMGGEQYF
>TRBV7-9|-|TRBJ2-1|-
TGTGCCAGCAGCTTAGCGGGAGCTCGCAATGAGCAGTTCTTC
CASSLAGARNEQFF
>TRBV21-1|-|TRBJ2-1|-
TGTGCCAGCAGCAAAGAACTAGCGGTCAATGAGCAGTTCTTC
CASSKELAVNEQFF
>TRBV5-6|-|TRBJ2-5|-
TGTGCCAGCAGCTTGGGAGCGGGTGGAAGGAAGGAGACCCAGTACTTC
CASSLGAGGRKETQYF
>TRBV11-2|TRBD1|TRBJ2-1|-
TGTGCCAGCAGCTTAGTTTTGGGACAGGGGCCTGAGCAGTTCTTC
CASSLVLGQGPEQFF
>TRBV5-1|TRBD1|TRBJ1-1|-
TGCGCCAGCAGCCTCCAACAGGGGGCTACCACTGAAGCTTTCTTT
CASSLQQGATTEAFF
>TRBV19|TRBD1|TRBJ1-5|-
TGTGCCAGTAGGGCCGACAGGGCGAATCAGCCCCAGCATTTT
CASRADRANQPQHF
>TRBV28|-|TRBJ2-7|-
TGTGCCAGCAGTACCAGGGTAGCTTACTCCTACGAGCAGTACTTC
CASSTRVAYSYEQYF
>TRBV7-2|TRBD2|TRBJ2-1|-
TGTGCCAGCAGACCGATCGCCGGGACTAGCGGGATCCACGAGCAGTTCTTC
CASRPIAGTSGIHEQFF
>TRBV6-1|TRBD1|TRBJ2-3|once
TGTGCCAGCAGTGAAGTGCTACTGATCGGGACAGGGGACCCAGATACGCAGTATTTT
CASSEVLLIGTGDPDTQYF
>TRBV7-2|TRBD2|TRBJ2-2|once
TGTGCCAGCAGCCCGACTAGCGGGAACACCGGGGAGCTGTTTTTT
CASSPTSGNTGELFF
>TRBV2|-|TRBJ2-2|few
TGTGCCAGCAGCTTACGCGGGGCCGGGGAGCTGTTTTTT
CASSLRGAGELFF
>TRBV2|-|TRBJ1-2|-
TGTGCCAGCAGCCAGACGACAGCGAACTATGGCTACACCTTC
CASSQTTANYGYTF